The text below deals with one T cell receptor (beta chain). TCRdb's copy holds only in-frame clones and misses some; the assay was immunoSEQ multiplex PCR. The data show a few hundred thousand clones, approximately 87% seen once. This specimen comes from a study of blood T cell repertoires in COVID-19. Germline V gene sequence: CDR1 KGHDR, CDR2 SFDVKD. The CDR3 has 15 amino acids. The trim removed 7 bases at V and 5 bases at J, leaving 4 bases unmatched. The specimen sequenced was PBMCs or T cells enriched from blood (not recorded which). The gene calls are TRBV24-1 and TRBJ2-5; 15 nucleotides match TRBD2. This TCR was sampled from a man aged 35 to 55 in a cohort exposed to, infected with or recovered from COVID-19 (not recorded which). CDR3 in amino acids: CATSGLAGGWETQYF. The CDR3 DNA reads as TGTGCCACCAGCGGACTAGCGGGAGGGTGGGAGACCCAGTACTTC.